This TCR beta chain was sequenced during a study of blood T cell repertoires in COVID-19. Deletions cut 0 bases from V and 0 bases from J, with 13 bases between. The CDR3 has 17 residues. Per germline, CDR1 SGHTA and CDR2 FQGTGA. Profiling relied on immunoSEQ multiplex PCR, and the TCRdb table lists in-frame clones only, not all of them. The sample lists fewer than 70,000 clones, roughly 85% occurring once. The chain employs TRBV7-3 and TRBJ2-3; D might be TRBD1 (6 bases). The TCR was taken from a man in his forties or fifties with acute or convalescent COVID-19. The specimen was peripheral blood. DNA for the CDR3: TGTGCCAGCAGCTTAACAAGTGGGACACCTAGCACAGATACGCAGTATTTT. The encoded protein is CASSLTSGTPSTDTQYF.